This passage covers 28 T cell receptor beta chains from one sample sequenced in a study of long-term antiretroviral therapy in people with HIV. Assay version v3.0 of immunoSEQ was used, and it was run at survey level. Method: immunoSEQ multiplex PCR; TCRdb's copy keeps in-frame clones and lacks some. The sample includes tens of thousands of clones, roughly 87% of them seen just once. This sample comprised unsorted PBMCs, obtained 1 year after starting antiretroviral therapy. Receptors were obtained from a man aged 18 to 29 with HIV.

This clone was seen only a few times. The CDR3 bases are TGTGCCAGCAGTAGGGGACAGGGATCCTACGAGCAGTACTTC. It is translated as CASSRGQGSYEQYF. The rearrangement uses TRBV2 and TRBJ2-7, with 9 bases lining up with TRBD1. This CDR3 comprises 14 residues. Germline values: CDR1 SNHLY, CDR2 FYNNEI. With V trimmed by 5 bases and J by 1 base, 3 bases remained unmatched. The variable domain in full, completed from reference TRBV2 and TRBJ2-7, reads EPEVTQTPSHQVTQMGQEVILRCVPISNHLYFYWYRQILGQKVEFLVSFYNNEISEKSEIFDDQFSVERPDGSNFTLKIRSTKLEDSAMYFCASSRGQGSYEQYFGPGTRLTVT.

The chain is built from TRBV29-1 and TRBJ2-5; 10 bases match TRBD1. Germline V gene lookup returns CDR1 SQVTM and CDR2 ANQGSEA. J was trimmed by 5 bases and V by 4 bases; bases with no gene match: 4. This CDR3 has 13 residues. The CDR3 sequence: CSVAGQGIETQYF. In DNA form, the CDR3 reads TGCAGCGTTGCGGGACAGGGGATCGAGACCCAGTACTTC.

Concerning this clone: The same CDR3 can be traced to other DNA sequences in this sample. The rearrangement links TRBV9 to TRBJ2-1; 11 nucleotides line up with TRBD2. The V segment lost 2 bases and the J segment 4 bases; nucleotides outside the gene matches: 2. The CDR3 runs 15 residues. Per germline, CDR1 SGDLS and CDR2 YYNGEE. The chain's CDR3 is CASSVGTSGYNEQFF. The CDR3 DNA sequence: TGTGCCAGCAGCGTCGGGACTAGCGGATACAATGAGCAGTTCTTC.

CDR3 DNA sequence: TGTGCCAGCAGGGCGAGGTGGCAGAGCTCCTACAATGAGCAGTTCTTC. Amino acid sequence: CASRARWQSSYNEQFF. This chain connects TRBV11-2 to TRBJ2-1; D gene unclear. The CDR3 is made up of 16 amino acids. V was shortened by 6 bases and J by 0 bases, with 15 bases between the two germline ends. Germline V gives CDR1 SGHAT, CDR2 FQNNGV.

The V and J genes are TRBV28 and TRBJ2-7, with 9 bases that match TRBD1. The CDR3 covers 14 residues. Trimming took 5 bases from V and 5 from J; bases not matched to a gene: 7. CDR1 is MDHEN and CDR2 is SYDVKM in the germline V gene. The DNA for the CDR3 is TGTGCCAGCAGTCCCCGCCGGACAGGGGACGAGCAGTACTTC. Protein sequence: CASSPRRTGDEQYF.

The table lists this clone with a few counts. The chain uses TRBV19 and TRBJ1-5; D is unresolved. The CDR3 runs to 13 residues. From germline, CDR1 is LNHDA and CDR2 SQIVND (reference sequence). The V and J ends lost 3 bases and 4 bases respectively, with 7 bases between them. The CDR3 is CASSMEGNQPQHF. CDR3 in DNA: TGTGCCAGTAGTATGGAGGGTAATCAGCCCCAGCATTTT. The whole variable domain, filled in from reference TRBV19 and TRBJ1-5, reads DGGITQSPKYLFRKEGQNVTLSCEQNLNHDAMYWYRQDPGQGLRLIYYSQIVNDFQKGDIAEGYSVSREKKESFPLTVTSAQKNPTAFYLCASSMEGNQPQHFGDGTRLSIL.

V usage is TRBV19 and J usage is TRBJ1-1, with D unclear. Germline V gene data show CDR1 as LNHDA and CDR2 as SQIVND (reference sequence). The CDR3 loop spans 13 amino acids. V was pared by 4 bases and J by 0 bases, with 6 bases between. The CDR3 sequence: CASSTVMNTEAFF. The DNA for the CDR3 is TGTGCCAGTAGTACCGTCATGAACACTGAAGCTTTCTTT.

This chain uses TRBV7-9 with TRBJ2-7; D gene uncertain. The length of the CDR3 is 12 residues. V was cut by 5 bases and J by 6 bases, with 11 bases left in between. CDR1 and CDR2 (germline): SEHNR, FQNEAQ (reference sequence). The CDR3 nucleotides read TGTGCCAGCAGCCCCCCCCGACCCGAGCAGTACTTC. Its translation is CASSPPRPEQYF.

This clone was observed a few times. V and J are TRBV11-2 and TRBJ2-7; 10 nucleotides agree with TRBD2. The CDR3 spans 15 residues. The germline V gene encodes CDR1 SGHAT and CDR2 FQNNGV. The V segment lost 2 bases and the J segment 9 bases; nucleotides outside the gene matches: 10. In DNA, the CDR3 is TGTGCCAGCAGCTTACAACTAGCGGGGACCGCTCGGCAGTACTTC. Translating it yields CASSLQLAGTARQYF.

The chain employs TRBV14 and TRBJ1-2; maybe TRBD1 (6 bases). V lost 2 bases to trimming and J lost 1 base, with 11 bases between them. CDR3 length: 15 residues. The V gene's germline CDR1 is SGHDN and CDR2 FVKESK. CDR3 bases: TGTGCCAGCAGCCAATACGGGACATTTAACTATGGCTACACCTTC. It specifies CASSQYGTFNYGYTF.

By share, this clone counts as medium-sized. J is TRBJ1-6 and V is TRBV16, with no clear D. CDR1 is KGHSY, CDR2 FQNENV, per germline. The germline V and J ends were trimmed by 2 bases and 8 bases, with 13 bases remaining between them. The CDR3 extends over 15 amino acids. The CDR3 reads CASSQEVRSDSPLHF. In nucleotides, the CDR3 is TGTGCCAGCAGCCAAGAGGTGCGGTCCGATTCACCCCTCCACTTT.

V usage is TRBV4-3 and J usage is TRBJ1-4; perhaps TRBD1 as D (6 bases). The CDR3 is 16 residues long. Trimming pared 1 base from V and 3 bases from J, leaving 12 bases between. The germline V gene encodes CDR1 LGHNA and CDR2 YSLEER. CDR3 bases: TGCGCCAGCAGCCAAGGGGGGGAGGGGGCTAATGAAAAACTGTTTTTT. Amino acids: CASSQGGEGANEKLFF.

The V call is TRBV9, the J call TRBJ2-7, with 8 bases matching TRBD1. With 3 bases clipped from V and 3 bases from J, the junction kept 5 bases outside the gene matches. CDR3 length: 14 amino acids. Germline V gene lookup returns CDR1 SGDLS and CDR2 YYNGEE. The CDR3 loop is CASSGGTGVYEQYF. The CDR3 region has the DNA TGTGCCAGCAGCGGGGGGACAGGAGTCTACGAGCAGTACTTC.

The V and J genes are TRBV6-5 and TRBJ1-1; D call uncertain. V lost 6 bases, J lost 3 bases, and 11 bases lay in between. Germline V gene data show CDR1 as MNHEY and CDR2 as SVGAGI. This CDR3 region has 13 residues. This CDR3 reads CASSKRSDTEAFF. The CDR3 DNA reads TGTGCCAGCAGCAAGCGGTCGGACACTGAAGCTTTCTTT.

The rearrangement uses TRBV19 and TRBJ2-7; TRBD2 matches at 12 bases. The CDR3 runs 16 residues. The V segment lost 5 bases and the J segment 3 bases; nucleotides outside the gene matches: 8. Germline assignment: CDR1 LNHDA and CDR2 SQIVND (reference sequence). The CDR3 coding sequence is TGTGCCAGTAGTTCGGCGGTGGGACTAGCGGGCTACGAGCAGTACTTC. This gives the protein CASSSAVGLAGYEQYF. Using reference TRBV19 and TRBJ2-7 for the parts outside the CDR3, the full variable domain is DGGITQSPKYLFRKEGQNVTLSCEQNLNHDAMYWYRQDPGQGLRLIYYSQIVNDFQKGDIAEGYSVSREKKESFPLTVTSAQKNPTAFYLCASSSAVGLAGYEQYFGPGTRLTVT.

This clone showed up just once. Other DNA sequences within the sample encode an identical CDR3. The chain carries TRBV9 and TRBJ2-7; D may be TRBD1 (5 bases). The CDR3 extends over 14 amino acids. Trimming cost V 0 bases and J 2 bases, with 9 bases left between them. Per germline, CDR1 SGDLS and CDR2 YYNGEE. Here the CDR3 DNA reads TGTGCCAGCAGCGTAGCGGCAGGGACCTACGAGCAGTACTTC. It is translated as CASSVAAGTYEQYF.

The chain carries TRBV18 and TRBJ1-2; the D gene is possibly TRBD1 (6 bases). Trimming stripped 3 bases from V and 2 bases from J, with 13 bases between. Looked up from germline, CDR1 is KGHSH and CDR2 is LQKENI. The CDR3 covers 15 residues. In DNA, the CDR3 is TGTGCCAGCTCACCTGAAACAAGGGGGAACTATGGCTACACCTTC. This sequence encodes CASSPETRGNYGYTF. The variable domain in full, completed from reference TRBV18 and TRBJ1-2, reads NAGVMQNPRHLVRRRGQEARLRCSPMKGHSHVYWYRQLPEEGLKFMVYLQKENIIDESGMPKERFSAEFPKEGPSILRIQQVVRGDSAAYFCASSPETRGNYGYTFGSGTRLTVV.

The chain employs TRBV29-1 and TRBJ1-1; a weak D match, TRBD1 (6 bases). CDR3 length: 13 amino acids. V was trimmed by 6 bases and J by 7 bases, leaving 18 bases between them. Germline-derived CDR1 and CDR2 are SQVTM and ANQGSEA. This CDR3 is CSVVGSRGLEAFF. CDR3 sequence (DNA): TGCAGCGTGGTAGGTAGCAGGGGTCTTGAAGCTTTCTTT.

The chain is built from TRBV27 and TRBJ2-5; no clear D gene. Trimming pared 2 bases from V and 0 bases from J, leaving 4 bases between. The CDR3 extends over 13 amino acids. Germline assignment: CDR1 MNHEY and CDR2 SMNVEV (reference sequence). The CDR3 is CASSLGYQETQYF. The DNA for the CDR3 is TGTGCCAGCAGTTTAGGGTACCAAGAGACCCAGTACTTC.

This clone was counted only a few times. The genes are TRBV27 and TRBJ2-7; possibly TRBD2 for D (6 bases). CDR1 is MNHEY and CDR2 is SMNVEV in the germline V gene (reference sequence). The CDR3 sequence is 13 residues long. The germline V and J ends were trimmed by 6 bases and 7 bases, with 16 bases remaining between them. The chain's CDR3 is CASSGSVMGEQYF. The DNA for the CDR3 is TGTGCCAGCAGCGGGAGCGTAATGGGGGAGCAGTACTTC.

The chain links TRBV7-2 to TRBJ2-3; TRBD2 matches 7 bases. CDR1 and CDR2 (germline): SGHTA, FQGNSA. This CDR3 contains 18 residues. Germline trimming cut 5 bases from V and 1 base from J; bases unmatched to any gene: 15. Written as DNA, the CDR3 is TGTGCCAGCAGCCCTGGAGTCGGAGCGGGGAGCGGCACAGATACGCAGTATTTT. This encodes CASSPGVGAGSGTDTQYF.

The gene calls are TRBV5-1 and TRBJ1-2; D gene uncertain. Germline V gene data show CDR1 as SGHRS and CDR2 as YFSETQ. V dropped 5 bases and J dropped 1 base, with 15 bases sitting between them. This CDR3 comprises 15 residues. CDR3 region: CASSLWLDGNYGYTF. The CDR3 DNA follows: TGCGCCAGCAGTTTATGGTTAGACGGTAACTATGGCTACACCTTC.

This rearrangement joins TRBV29-1 to TRBJ1-1; the match to TRBD1 covers 7 bases. Trimming took 2 bases from V and 5 from J; bases not matched to a gene: 14. This CDR3 has 16 residues. Germline V gene data show CDR1 as SQVTM and CDR2 as ANQGSEA. Here the CDR3 DNA reads TGCAGCGTTGAACTGCAACCCAAGACAGGGTGGACTGAAGCTTTCTTT. Amino acids: CSVELQPKTGWTEAFF.

This clone has a handful of counts. J is TRBJ1-2 and V is TRBV7-2, with 7 bases matching TRBD1. Germline trimming cut 5 bases from V and 5 bases from J; bases unmatched to any gene: 11. Looked up from germline, CDR1 is SGHTA and CDR2 is FQGNSA. This CDR3 comprises 15 residues. Here the CDR3 reads CASSPGAGQKYGYTF. The CDR3 DNA reads as TGTGCCAGCAGCCCCGGCGCGGGACAGAAATATGGCTACACCTTC.

The chain couples TRBV6-4 to TRBJ2-3; tentative D call: TRBD2 (6 bases). Germline-derived CDR1 and CDR2 are MRHNA and SNTAGT. Trimming left V 8 bases short and J 0 bases short, with 15 bases between. This CDR3 has 15 amino acids. In DNA, the CDR3 is TGTGCCAGCGCACCTAGCGTAGCTAGCACAGATACGCAGTATTTT. Protein sequence: CASAPSVASTDTQYF.

The chain uses TRBV13 and TRBJ2-2, with 8 nucleotides matching TRBD1. The CDR3 runs 15 residues. The germline V gene encodes CDR1 PRHDT and CDR2 FYEKMQ (reference sequence). Trimming took 5 bases from V and 6 from J; bases not matched to a gene: 8. The CDR3 is CASSQGAQGSGELFF. CDR3 DNA: TGTGCCAGCAGCCAGGGGGCGCAGGGATCCGGGGAGCTGTTTTTT. Full variable domain (missing parts from reference TRBV13 and TRBJ2-2): AAGVIQSPRHLIKEKRETATLKCYPIPRHDTVYWYQQGPGQDPQFLISFYEKMQSDKGSIPDRFSAQQFSDYHSELNMSSLELGDSALYFCASSQGAQGSGELFFGEGSRLTVL.

The rearrangement uses TRBV2 and TRBJ1-1; tentative D call: TRBD1 (5 bases). From germline, CDR1 is SNHLY and CDR2 FYNNEI. This CDR3 spans 17 amino acids. Trimming removed 4 bases at V and 1 base at J, with 19 bases between. For the CDR3, the DNA is TGTGCCAGCAGTGTTAACCCCCACAGGTTACCGAACACTGAAGCTTTCTTT. Translated, it gives CASSVNPHRLPNTEAFF.

This rearrangement joins TRBV25-1 to TRBJ1-5; 10 bases match TRBD1. CDR1 and CDR2 (germline): MGHDK, SYGVNS. The CDR3 spans 15 residues. V was clipped by 7 bases and J by 2 bases; unmatched bases: 5. DNA of the CDR3: TGTGCCAGCACCGGACAGGGGGGGGGCAATCAGCCCCAGCATTTT. Protein sequence: CASTGQGGGNQPQHF.